This T cell receptor (beta chain) is from a study of Ad26.COV2.S vaccination and SARS-CoV-2 variants. Overall study: Once, or twice with 56 days between doses, Ad26.COV2.S was given intramuscularly.

As to treatment: roughly 18 received Ad26.COV2.S at low or high dose, single or two shots; several received placebo; per-sample allocation not given. Specimen acquisition occurred on day 63 following the initial vaccine or placebo injection. This CDR3 is 14 amino acids long. Germline V gene sequence: CDR1 LGHDT, CDR2 YNNKEL (reference sequence). V was clipped by 6 bases and J by 10 bases; unmatched bases: 8. Assay: immunoSEQ multiplex PCR; the TCRdb copy retains only in-frame clones and omits some. The sample lists approximately 280,000 clones, 80% to 90% occurring once. This sequence was found in a person aged 18-60 years who received the Ad26.COV2.S COVID-19 vaccine or a placebo. Sequencing used peripheral blood, obtained in a trial of Ad26.COV2.S vaccine versus placebo. The gene calls are TRBV3-1 (or the pseudogene TRBV3-2) and TRBJ2-1; 11 bases match TRBD2. The CDR3 DNA follows: TGTGCCAGCAGTCTTTCGACTAGCGGGGTGGAGCAGTTCTTC. Translated: CASSLSTSGVEQFF.